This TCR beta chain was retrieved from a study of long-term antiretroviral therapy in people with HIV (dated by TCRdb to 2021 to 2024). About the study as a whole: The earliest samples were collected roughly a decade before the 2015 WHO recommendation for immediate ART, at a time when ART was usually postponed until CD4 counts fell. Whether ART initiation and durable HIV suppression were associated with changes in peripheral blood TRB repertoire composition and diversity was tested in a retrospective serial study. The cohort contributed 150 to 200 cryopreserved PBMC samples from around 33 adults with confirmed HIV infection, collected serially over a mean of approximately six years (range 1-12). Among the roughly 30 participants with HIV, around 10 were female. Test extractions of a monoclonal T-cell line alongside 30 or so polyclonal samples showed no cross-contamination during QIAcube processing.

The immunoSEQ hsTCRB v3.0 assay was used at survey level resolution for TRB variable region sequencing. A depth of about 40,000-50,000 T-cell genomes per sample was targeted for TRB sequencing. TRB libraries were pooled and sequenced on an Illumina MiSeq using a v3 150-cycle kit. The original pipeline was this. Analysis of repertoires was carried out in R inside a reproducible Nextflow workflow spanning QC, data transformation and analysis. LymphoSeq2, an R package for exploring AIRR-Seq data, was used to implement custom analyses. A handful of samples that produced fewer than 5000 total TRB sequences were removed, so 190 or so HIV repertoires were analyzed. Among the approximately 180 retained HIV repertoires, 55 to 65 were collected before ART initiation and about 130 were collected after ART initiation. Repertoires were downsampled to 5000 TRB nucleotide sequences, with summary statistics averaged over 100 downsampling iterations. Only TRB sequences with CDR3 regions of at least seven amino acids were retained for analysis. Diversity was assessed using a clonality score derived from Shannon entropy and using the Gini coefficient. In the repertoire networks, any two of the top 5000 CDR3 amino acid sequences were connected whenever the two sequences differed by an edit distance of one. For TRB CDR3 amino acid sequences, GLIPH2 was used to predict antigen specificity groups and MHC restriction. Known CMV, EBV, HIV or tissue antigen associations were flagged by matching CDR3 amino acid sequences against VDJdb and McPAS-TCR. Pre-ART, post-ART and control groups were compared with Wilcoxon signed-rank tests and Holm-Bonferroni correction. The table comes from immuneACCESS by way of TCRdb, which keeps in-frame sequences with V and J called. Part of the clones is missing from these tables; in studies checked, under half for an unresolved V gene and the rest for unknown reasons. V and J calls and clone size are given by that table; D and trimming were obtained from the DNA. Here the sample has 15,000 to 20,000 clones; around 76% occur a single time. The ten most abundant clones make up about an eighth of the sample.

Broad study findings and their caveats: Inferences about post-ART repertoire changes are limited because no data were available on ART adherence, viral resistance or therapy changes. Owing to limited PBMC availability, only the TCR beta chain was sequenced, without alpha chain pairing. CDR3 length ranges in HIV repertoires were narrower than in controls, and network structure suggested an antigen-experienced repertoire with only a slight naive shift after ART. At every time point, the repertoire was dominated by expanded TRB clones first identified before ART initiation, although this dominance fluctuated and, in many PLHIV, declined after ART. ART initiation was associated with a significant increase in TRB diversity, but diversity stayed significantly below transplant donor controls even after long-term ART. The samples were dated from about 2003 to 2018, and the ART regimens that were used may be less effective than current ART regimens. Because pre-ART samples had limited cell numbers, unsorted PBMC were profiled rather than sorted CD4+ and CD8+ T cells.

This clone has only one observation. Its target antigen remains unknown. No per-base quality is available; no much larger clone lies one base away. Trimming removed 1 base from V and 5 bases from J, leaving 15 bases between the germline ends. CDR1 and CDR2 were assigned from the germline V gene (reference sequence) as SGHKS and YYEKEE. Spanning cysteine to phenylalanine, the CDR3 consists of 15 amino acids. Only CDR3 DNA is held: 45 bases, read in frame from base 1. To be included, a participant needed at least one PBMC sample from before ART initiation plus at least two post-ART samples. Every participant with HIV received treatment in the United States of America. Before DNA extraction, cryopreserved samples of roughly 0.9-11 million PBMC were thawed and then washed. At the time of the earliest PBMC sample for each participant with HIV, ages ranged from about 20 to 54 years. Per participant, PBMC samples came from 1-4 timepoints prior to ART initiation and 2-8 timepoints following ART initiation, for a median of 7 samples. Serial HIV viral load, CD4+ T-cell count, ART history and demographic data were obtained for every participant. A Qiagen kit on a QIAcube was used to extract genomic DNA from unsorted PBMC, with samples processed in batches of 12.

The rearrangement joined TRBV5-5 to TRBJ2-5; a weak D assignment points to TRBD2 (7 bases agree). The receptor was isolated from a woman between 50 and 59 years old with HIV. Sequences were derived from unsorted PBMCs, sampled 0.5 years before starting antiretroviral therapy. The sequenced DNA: TGTGCCAGCAGCTTGCGAGGGGGGGCCGGGGAGACCCAGTACTTC. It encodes CASSLRGGAGETQYF. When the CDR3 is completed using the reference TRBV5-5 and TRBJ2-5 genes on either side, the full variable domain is DAGVTQSPTHLIKTRGQQVTLRCSPISGHKSVSWYQQVLGQGPQFIFQYYEKEERGRGNFPDRFSARQFPNYSSELNVNALLLGDSALYLCASSLRGGAGETQYFGPGTRLLVL.